These 32 T cell receptor beta chains share one sample of origin, sequenced in a study of T cells in Graves' hyperthyroidism and ophthalmopathy (dated by TCRdb to the late 2010s). The receptor library was made with multiplex PCR. TCRdb lists the instrument as Illumina HiSeq 2000. TCR beta CDR3 regions were amplified from RNA transcripts. A first-round RT-PCR of the TCR CDR3 used the HTBI primer set with the Qiagen OneStep RT-PCR kit. In TCRdb, the public reads were trimmed at Q25 with fastp and aligned with MiXCR, with productive beta chains retained. Every CDR3 protein is listed once, alongside the most common genes and DNA of its rows. This sample has 530,000 or so distinct CDR3 sequences in its table, and 15% to 20% of those were observed once. The top ten clonotypes cover 15% to 20% of the sample. The sample comprised blood. These receptor sequences come from a woman aged 18-29 years with Graves' ophthalmopathy.

CDR3 region: CASTPLKRGEQYF. The CDR3 DNA follows: TGCGCCAGCACCCCTTTAAAACGCGGGGAGCAGTACTTC. The V and J genes are TRBV5-1 and TRBJ2-7, with D maybe TRBD2 (5 bases). Germline CDR1 SGHRS, CDR2 YFSETQ. The CDR3 is made up of 13 amino acids. V shed 6 bases and J shed 7 bases, with 17 bases lying between them.

This clonotype turned up a few times. This sequence joins TRBV5-1 and TRBJ1-4; 7 bases match TRBD1. The CDR3 has 16 residues. V lost 1 base and J lost 5; bases outside the gene matches: 8. Germline V CDR1 and CDR2: SGHRS, YFSETQ. This CDR3 reads CASSLRPGQTNEKLFF. DNA of the CDR3: TGCGCCAGCAGCTTGCGGCCGGGACAGACCAATGAAAAACTGTTTTTT.

The chain combines TRBV28 with TRBJ2-3, with D possibly TRBD2 on 6 matching bases. V dropped 3 bases and J dropped 0 bases, with 10 bases sitting between them. This CDR3 is built from 15 residues. Germline CDR1 reads MDHEN; CDR2 reads SYDVKM. CDR3 nucleotides: TGTGCCAGCAGTTTTTGGGGGACTAGCACAGATACGCAGTATTTT. Translated, it gives CASSFWGTSTDTQYF.

This clonotype was detected only a few times. This chain joins TRBV12-3 or TRBV12-4 and TRBJ2-3; D gene uncertain. Trimming pared 2 bases from V and 6 bases from J, leaving 9 bases between. This CDR3 spans 13 amino acids. CDR3 region: CASSLRVLDTQYF. DNA of the CDR3: TGTGCCAGCAGTTTAAGGGTCCTCGATACGCAGTATTTT.

CDR3 protein: CASSQPRGLNSPLHF. In DNA, the CDR3 is TGTGCCAGCAGCCAACCCCGGGGACTTAATTCACCCCTCCACTTT. This chain uses TRBV7-2 with TRBJ1-6; TRBD1 is a possible D gene (5 bases). Trimming shortened V by 5 bases and J by 6 bases, and 14 bases separated the two germline ends. This CDR3 is built from 15 residues. Germline CDR1 is SGHTA and CDR2 is FQGNSA.

At least ten counts were recorded for this clonotype. J is TRBJ2-7 and V is TRBV7-2; 7 nucleotides line up with TRBD2. This CDR3 comprises 19 residues. Germline trimming cut 2 bases from V and 2 bases from J; bases unmatched to any gene: 18. From germline, CDR1 is SGHTA and CDR2 FQGNSA. CDR3 amino acids: CASSLMNAGDPLRAYEQYF. The CDR3 nucleotides are TGTGCCAGCAGCTTAATGAATGCGGGAGACCCACTAAGGGCCTACGAGCAGTACTTC.

The chain carries TRBV18 and TRBJ1-1; D unresolved. Germline V gene lookup returns CDR1 KGHSH and CDR2 LQKENI. The CDR3 has 11 residues. Trimming pared 8 bases from V and 7 bases from J, leaving 11 bases between. CDR3 in DNA: TGTGCCAGCAGCGGACGGAATGAAGCTTTCTTT. It specifies CASSGRNEAFF.

This chain joins TRBV6-2 or TRBV6-3 and TRBJ2-1; a weak D match, TRBD2 (6 bases). CDR1 is MNHEY, CDR2 SVGEGT, per germline. V was cut by 11 bases and J by 0 bases, with 14 bases left in between. The CDR3 has 14 amino acids. CDR3 residues: CACNSGSSYNEQFF. The CDR3 coding sequence is TGTGCCTGCAATTCCGGGAGCTCCTACAATGAGCAGTTCTTC.

This rearrangement joins TRBV6-5 to TRBJ2-1; D gene uncertain. Germline CDR1 is MNHEY and CDR2 is SVGAGI. The CDR3 has 14 residues. V lost 0 bases and J 6 bases, leaving 9 bases between the germline ends. CDR3 sequence: CASSYSIRGNEQFF. The CDR3 DNA follows: TGTGCCAGCAGTTACTCGATCCGAGGCAATGAGCAGTTCTTC.

About this clonotype: A read error may be the cause here, since a much bigger clone is one base away. The chain joins TRBV12-3 or TRBV12-4 to TRBJ2-7, with D possibly matching TRBD2 (6 bases). This CDR3 spans 16 amino acids. Here the CDR3 DNA reads TGTGCCAGCAGTTTGGCGGGGAGACCTATCTCCCACGAGCAGTACTTC. It translates to CASSLAGRPISHEQYF.

This clonotype showed up many times. The chain uses TRBV30 and TRBJ2-7; TRBD2 aligns across 12 bases. V gave up 2 bases and J gave up 1 base; unmatched junction bases: 9. CDR3 length: 17 residues. Germline lookup yields CDR1 GTSNPN and CDR2 SVGIG (reference sequence). CDR3 loop: CAWSPGAGTSGSYEQYF. The CDR3 DNA reads TGTGCCTGGAGTCCCGGGGCCGGGACTAGCGGGTCCTACGAGCAGTACTTC. The full variable domain, rest sourced from reference TRBV30 and TRBJ2-7, is SQTIHQWPATLVQPVGSPLSLECTVEGTSNPNLYWYRQAAGRGLQLLFYSVGIGQISSEVPQNLSASRPQDRQFILSSKKLLLSDSGFYLCAWSPGAGTSGSYEQYFGPGTRLTVT.

At least ten counts were recorded for this clonotype. CDR3 in amino acids: CASRITGTVNTEAFF. In nucleotides, the CDR3 is TGTGCCAGCAGGATCACCGGGACAGTGAACACTGAAGCTTTCTTT. The chain carries TRBV27 and TRBJ1-1; 7 bases map to TRBD1. There are 15 residues in the CDR3. J was trimmed by 0 bases and V by 6 bases; bases with no gene match: 7. CDR1 and CDR2 from the germline V gene are MNHEY and SMNVEV (reference sequence).

In its sample, this clonotype was seen many times. The V call is TRBV6-2 or TRBV6-3, the J call TRBJ2-7, with D possibly called TRBD1 or TRBD2 (5 bases each). Germline-derived CDR1 and CDR2 are MNHEY and SVGEGT. V lost 2 bases and J 2 bases, leaving 16 bases between the germline ends. The CDR3 has 16 residues. Written as DNA, the CDR3 is TGTGCCAGCAGTTACCTCAGTGGGGGACGGACCTACGAGCAGTACTTC. This encodes CASSYLSGGRTYEQYF.

CDR3: CASSSTGLKTGELFF. The DNA of the CDR3 is TGTGCCAGCAGTTCGACGGGACTCAAAACCGGGGAGCTGTTTTTT. V gene TRBV12-3 or TRBV12-4 combines with J gene TRBJ2-2; D perhaps matches TRBD2 (6 bases). The CDR3 contains 15 residues. V was shortened by 4 bases and J by 5 bases, with 14 bases between the two germline ends.

This clonotype was observed at least ten times. The J gene is TRBJ2-1, the V gene TRBV6-1; TRBD1 is a possible D gene (6 bases). CDR3 length: 14 residues. The germline V gene has CDR1 MNHNS and CDR2 SASEGT. The V gene lost 10 bases and the J gene lost 4 bases, with 17 bases spanning the gap. The DNA for the CDR3 is TGTGCCACGACGGTGGGGGACATATACAATGAGCAGTTCTTC. Residues: CATTVGDIYNEQFF.

This clonotype was seen ten or more times. The CDR3 is CASSPGLAGGRALWSSYEQYF. As DNA, the CDR3 is TGTGCCAGCAGTCCCGGACTAGCGGGAGGGCGTGCTTTGTGGAGCTCCTACGAGCAGTACTTC. The chain couples TRBV6-2 or TRBV6-3 to TRBJ2-7, with TRBD2 matching over 15 bases. This CDR3 contains 21 residues. Germline CDR1 and CDR2: MNHEY and SVGEGT. The trim removed 5 bases at V and 0 bases at J, leaving 17 bases unmatched.

V and J are TRBV5-1 and TRBJ1-1; D not resolved. V was clipped by 0 bases and J by 9 bases, with 27 bases between them. The CDR3 contains 18 residues. The germline gives CDR1 SGHRS, CDR2 YFSETQ. The CDR3 DNA reads TGCGCCAGCAGCTTGGAGGTTGTGGGTTCGGGAGCAAAGGTCAAAGCTTTCTTT. This codes for CASSLEVVGSGAKVKAFF.

This clonotype has just a few counts. This chain uses TRBV9 with TRBJ2-7; TRBD2 matches 13 bases. V was pared by 4 bases and J by 3 bases, with 7 bases of the junction left unmatched. This CDR3 spans 16 amino acids. Germline V gene lookup returns CDR1 SGDLS and CDR2 YYNGEE. CDR3 nucleotide sequence: TGTGCCAGCAGCCCAACTAGCGGGGGGGCTTTCTACGAGCAGTACTTC. The encoded protein is CASSPTSGGAFYEQYF. The whole variable domain, filled in from reference TRBV9 and TRBJ2-7, reads DSGVTQTPKHLITATGQRVTLRCSPRSGDLSVYWYQQSLDQGLQFLIQYYNGEERAKGNILERFSAQQFPDLHSELNLSSLELGDSALYFCASSPTSGGAFYEQYFGPGTRLTVT.

This clonotype showed up just a few times. The genes are TRBV14 and TRBJ2-7; D may be TRBD1 or TRBD2 (5 bases each). Looked up from germline, CDR1 is SGHDN and CDR2 is FVKESK. V lost 0 bases and J 6 bases, leaving 12 bases between the germline ends. This CDR3 contains 14 residues. CDR3 residues: CASSQDRWGFEQYF. The CDR3 bases are TGTGCCAGCAGCCAAGATCGGTGGGGGTTCGAGCAGTACTTC.

This clonotype was detected only a few times. The CDR3 sequence: CSARDFVLEGEQFF. The CDR3 DNA reads TGCAGTGCTAGAGATTTTGTCTTGGAAGGTGAGCAGTTCTTC. This chain uses TRBV20-1 with TRBJ2-1; D uncertain. The CDR3 runs 14 residues. Germline CDR1 is DFQATT and CDR2 is SNEGSKA (reference sequence). V lost 0 bases, J lost 9 bases, and 15 bases lay in between.

This clonotype was detected only a few times. This sequence joins TRBV5-1 and TRBJ1-5; perhaps TRBD1 as D (5 bases). CDR3 length: 14 amino acids. CDR1 SGHRS and CDR2 YFSETQ come from the germline V gene. V was shortened by 0 bases and J by 3 bases, with 7 bases between the two germline ends. CDR3 region: CASSLGGANQPQHF. Written as DNA, the CDR3 is TGCGCCAGCAGCTTGGGTGGGGCCAATCAGCCCCAGCATTTT.

The chain employs TRBV25-1 and TRBJ2-2, with 8 positions matching TRBD1. CDR3 size: 16 residues. V shed 10 bases, J shed 4 bases, and the junction held 14 bases outside the gene matches. Per germline, CDR1 MGHDK and CDR2 SYGVNS. CDR3: CANRDDGTGLTGELFF. CDR3 DNA sequence: TGTGCCAACAGGGACGATGGGACAGGCCTCACCGGGGAGCTGTTTTTT. Complete variable domain (other parts from reference TRBV25-1 and TRBJ2-2): EADIYQTPRYLVIGTGKKITLECSQTMGHDKMYWYQQDPGMELHLIHYSYGVNSTEKGDLSSESTVSRIRTEHFPLTLESARPSHTSQYLCANRDDGTGLTGELFFGEGSRLTVL.

Comments on this clonotype: This may come from a read error, since a much larger clone is one base off. The V call is TRBV11-3, the J call TRBJ2-7; D remains ambiguous. The CDR3 loop spans 14 amino acids. V dropped 4 bases and J dropped 1 base, with 11 bases sitting between them. Germline CDR1 reads SGHNT; CDR2 reads YENEEA. The DNA of the CDR3 is TGTGCCAGCAGCTCGGTTTCGAAATCCTACGAGCAGTACTTC. Translated, it gives CASSSVSKSYEQYF.

The V and J genes are TRBV29-1 and TRBJ1-2, with no clear D. This CDR3 region has 14 residues. Trimming pared 0 bases from V and 4 bases from J, leaving 12 bases between. The germline V gene has CDR1 SQVTM and CDR2 ANQGSEA. CDR3 in DNA: TGCAGCGTTGAAGATGATCGCCGGTCCTATGGCTACACCTTC. As protein: CSVEDDRRSYGYTF.

This clonotype has just a few counts. This may be a read error, as it is one base from a much larger clone. This chain joins TRBV28 and TRBJ2-5; no reliable D call. The ends were cut back, 5 bases at V and 2 bases at J, with 12 bases in the middle. Germline V gene data show CDR1 as MDHEN and CDR2 as SYDVKM. The CDR3 length is 14 residues. The CDR3 is CASSPPQIQETQYF. CDR3 in DNA: TGTGCCAGCAGTCCCCCGCAAATTCAAGAGACCCAGTACTTC.

This clonotype showed up just once. This sequence joins TRBV9 and TRBJ2-6, with 12 bases fitting TRBD2. The CDR3 loop spans 19 amino acids. Trimming took 0 bases from V and 2 from J; bases not matched to a gene: 6. Germline V gives CDR1 SGDLS, CDR2 YYNGEE. In nucleotides, the CDR3 is TGTGCCAGCAGCGTAGACCCTAGCGGGGGGGCCCCTGGGGCCAACGTCCTGACTTTC. It translates to CASSVDPSGGAPGANVLTF.

The sample holds a few counts of this clonotype. V and J are TRBV30 and TRBJ2-2; D gene ambiguous. V lost 5 bases and J 3 bases, leaving 13 bases between the germline ends. This CDR3 region has 14 residues. Germline V gene lookup returns CDR1 GTSNPN and CDR2 SVGIG (reference sequence). The CDR3 here is CAWGVSVYTGELFF. The CDR3 bases are TGTGCCTGGGGGGTGTCAGTCTACACCGGGGAGCTGTTTTTT.

This sequence joins TRBV5-4 and TRBJ1-1, with 9 positions matching TRBD1. V lost 3 bases and J lost 5; bases outside the gene matches: 17. The CDR3 totals 18 residues. The V gene's germline CDR1 is SGHNT and CDR2 YYREEE (reference sequence). The CDR3 bases are TGTGCCAGCAGCTACCAAGACCGGGACAGGGTTCGGGGGACTGAAGCTTTCTTT. Amino acids: CASSYQDRDRVRGTEAFF.

Comments on this clonotype: This may be a read error: a much more frequent sequence differs by one nucleotide. V and J are TRBV6-2 or TRBV6-3 and TRBJ1-1, with 8 bases that match TRBD1. The V gene's germline CDR1 is MNHEY and CDR2 SVGEGT. CDR3 length: 16 residues. The CDR3 sequence: CACSELNRGSNTEAFF. The CDR3 nucleotides are TGTGCCTGCAGCGAACTAAACAGGGGGTCGAACACTGAAGCTTTCTTT.

This clonotype was picked up many times. V is TRBV7-8 and J is TRBJ2-1, with 8 bases matching TRBD2. In germline, CDR1 is SGHVS, CDR2 FQNEAQ. The CDR3 runs 15 residues. V was clipped by 4 bases and J by 10 bases; unmatched bases: 12. The CDR3, as DNA: TGTGCCAGCAGCTGGGGACTAGGGGGGTTGGGCGAGCAGTTCTTC. Translating gives CASSWGLGGLGEQFF.

This clonotype was observed at least ten times. V and J are TRBV2 and TRBJ1-2; the D is unclear. Germline CDR1 and CDR2: SNHLY and FYNNEI. Trimming cost V 2 bases and J 5 bases, with 12 bases left between them. This CDR3 has 14 amino acids. This chain's CDR3 is CASSESGVKYGYTF. The CDR3 DNA reads as TGTGCCAGCAGTGAATCGGGAGTAAAGTATGGCTACACCTTC. The full variable domain, its missing parts supplied by reference TRBV2 and TRBJ1-2, is EPEVTQTPSHQVTQMGQEVILRCVPISNHLYFYWYRQILGQKVEFLVSFYNNEISEKSEIFDDQFSVERPDGSNFTLKIRSTKLEDSAMYFCASSESGVKYGYTFGSGTRLTVV.

This chain uses TRBV6-1 with TRBJ1-5; D gene ambiguous. The CDR3 has 14 residues. Trimming took 8 bases from V and 4 from J, leaving 15 bases between them. Per germline, CDR1 MNHNS and CDR2 SASEGT. Here the CDR3 reads CASVGIEGNQPQHF. CDR3 DNA: TGTGCCAGCGTCGGGATCGAAGGGAATCAGCCCCAGCATTTT.